This is a list of T cell receptor beta chains from one sample in a study of technical replicates of blood from several donors. Data came from immunoSEQ multiplex PCR; TCRdb stores just in-frame clones and leaves some out. The table shows tens of thousands of clones, with about nine tenths occurring only once. The sample taken for sequencing was PBMCs. The receptors come from a human donor in good health. Some clones in this sample may be carry-over from other donors' samples. The CDR3 runs from the conserved cysteine through the conserved F or W. A D gene is named only where the DNA matches it firmly. The size entry is marked missing in some rows and otherwise reads once, few, many or a size class.

j_call,d_call,clone_size,v_call,cdr3_nt,cdr3_aa
TRBJ2-5,TRBD1,.,TRBV7-2,TGTGCCAGCAGCTTCGACAGGGGGCGGGAGACCCAGTACTTC,CASSFDRGRETQYF
TRBJ2-2,.,.,TRBV7-3,TGTGCCAGCAGTTCGTCAGGGGACGGGGAGCTGTTTTTT,CASSSSGDGELFF
TRBJ1-6,.,.,TRBV7-2,TGTGCCAGCAGCTTAGCAGGAGGGGGGGGGCATTCACCCCTCCACTTT,CASSLAGGGGHSPLHF
TRBJ2-5,TRBD1,.,TRBV10-3,TGTGCCATCAGAGACAGGGGGCGCGAGACCCAGTACTTC,CAIRDRGRETQYF
TRBJ2-2,.,.,TRBV6-1,TGTGCCAGCAGTGATGACAGATCCACCGGGGAGCTGTTTTTT,CASSDDRSTGELFF
TRBJ2-7,TRBD1,.,TRBV19,TGTGCCAGTAGTCTAAGCACGGGACAGGCGGCCCATAGCTACGAGCAGTACTTC,CASSLSTGQAAHSYEQYF
TRBJ2-2,TRBD2,.,TRBV15,TGTGCCACCAGCCTGAGACTAGCGGGGGGGGAGCTGTTTTTT,CATSLRLAGGELFF
TRBJ2-3,TRBD2,.,TRBV27,TGTGCCAGCAGTTTAAAGGCTAGCGGGACGACGCAGTATTTT,CASSLKASGTTQYF
TRBJ2-7,TRBD1,.,TRBV29-1,TGCAGCGTCCGACAGGGAGTATGGGACGAGCAGTACTTC,CSVRQGVWDEQYF
TRBJ2-7,TRBD2,medium-sized,TRBV28,TGTGCCAGCATCTGGGCTAGCGGGGTCCTGGGGCCTATGGAGGAGCAGTACTTC,CASIWASGVLGPMEEQYF
TRBJ2-7,TRBD1,.,TRBV27,TGTGCCAGCGGGGACAGGGGATCCTACGAGCAGTACTTC,CASGDRGSYEQYF
TRBJ2-3,.,once,TRBV7-6,TGTGCCAGCAGCTTAAGGGGGTCGGGGTACACAGATACGCAGTATTTT,CASSLRGSGYTDTQYF
TRBJ2-1,.,.,TRBV6-5,TGTGCCAGCAGTTCGATTAGCTCCTACAATGAGCAGTTCTTC,CASSSISSYNEQFF
TRBJ2-1,TRBD1,.,TRBV7-9,TGTGCCAGCAGCTTCCCCGGACAGGGTTTCCACAATGAGCAGTTCTTC,CASSFPGQGFHNEQFF
TRBJ2-1,.,.,TRBV2,TGTGCCAGCAGTGAAGCTAGTAAGCAGTTCTTC,CASSEASKQFF
TRBJ2-7,TRBD2,.,TRBV4-1,TGCGCCAGCAGCCAAGAGGGCCTAGCGGGTCCCTACGAGCAGTACTTC,CASSQEGLAGPYEQYF
TRBJ1-1,TRBD1,.,TRBV27,TGTGCCAGCAGTCTCCGGACAGGGGGCATTAACACTGAAGCTTTCTTT,CASSLRTGGINTEAFF
TRBJ2-3,.,.,TRBV7-2,TGTGCCAGCAGCTTAGTGGCAGGATCCTTTGATACGCAGTATTTT,CASSLVAGSFDTQYF
TRBJ2-3,.,.,TRBV29-1,TGCAGCGCCCTCTCGGGACTCCCGATCACAGATACGCAGTATTTT,CSALSGLPITDTQYF
TRBJ2-7,.,.,TRBV9,TGTGCCAGCAGCCACCGGGACACGTTTTGGGAGCAGTACTTC,CASSHRDTFWEQYF
TRBJ2-7,TRBD1,.,TRBV7-9,TGTGCCAGCAGCCAACGGGACAGGGACCACGAGCAGTACTTC,CASSQRDRDHEQYF
TRBJ1-1,.,.,TRBV18,TGTGCCAGCTCACCACCGTTCGGGGGGACTGAAGCTTTCTTT,CASSPPFGGTEAFF
TRBJ2-3,.,.,TRBV5-1,TGCGCCAGCAGCTTGCTAATAGCGGGACAGGGAGATACGCAGTATTTT,CASSLLIAGQGDTQYF
TRBJ1-2,TRBD1,.,TRBV5-4,TGTGCCAGCAGCCTGGAGGGGACAGGGGGGGGAGGTGGCTACACCTTC,CASSLEGTGGGGGYTF
TRBJ1-6,TRBD1,.,TRBV5-6,TGTGCCAGCAGCTTTGGGACAGCTATTTCACCCCTCCACTTT,CASSFGTAISPLHF
TRBJ2-1,TRBD2,.,TRBV2,TGTGCCAGCGGGACTAGCGGGATCGGGCAGTTCTTC,CASGTSGIGQFF
TRBJ2-7,.,.,TRBV7-9,TGTGCCAGCAGCTTCTTCGACGAGCAGTACTTC,CASSFFDEQYF
TRBJ2-5,.,.,TRBV5-1,TGCGCCAGCAGCATGCCGGGAGAGACCCAGTACTTC,CASSMPGETQYF
TRBJ2-1,TRBD1,.,TRBV4-3,TGCGCCAGCAGCCAAAGTGTGGGGACAGGGGGCGTAAACTCCTACAATGAGCAGTTCTTC,CASSQSVGTGGVNSYNEQFF
TRBJ1-1,.,.,TRBV9,TGTGCCAGCAGCGAGGGAGTGGGCACTGAAGCTTTCTTT,CASSEGVGTEAFF
TRBJ2-1,.,.,TRBV18,TGTGCCAGCTCACCATCAGGCGGGACCCAGTTCTTC,CASSPSGGTQFF
TRBJ1-5,.,.,TRBV7-8,TGTGCCAGCAGCGAAGGGCCTTTTAGGGGCAATAGCAATCAGCCCCAGCATTTT,CASSEGPFRGNSNQPQHF
TRBJ2-7,.,.,TRBV4-1,TGCGCCAGCAGCCAAGGACTACTCTCCTACGAGCAGTACTTC,CASSQGLLSYEQYF
TRBJ1-1,.,.,TRBV27,TGTGCCAGCAGCAACAGGGTTTCTGAAGCTTTCTTT,CASSNRVSEAFF
TRBJ1-5,.,once,TRBV30,TGTGCCTGGAGTGCGAGTGAGGAACAGCCCCAGCATTTT,CAWSASEEQPQHF
TRBJ2-2,.,once,TRBV9,TGTGCCAGCAGCGTAGCTCCGGGATCCGCGAACACCGGGGAGCTGTTTTTT,CASSVAPGSANTGELFF
TRBJ2-3,TRBD2,.,TRBV25-1,TGTGCCAGCAGTGATAGCGGGAGAAGGACAGATACGCAGTATTTT,CASSDSGRRTDTQYF
TRBJ1-6,.,.,TRBV6-6,TGTGCCAGCAGTGACCAGACTAATAATTCACCCCTCCACTTT,CASSDQTNNSPLHF
TRBJ1-1,.,once,TRBV7-6,TGTGCCAGCAGCTCCACGGACAAGAACACTGAAGCTTTCTTT,CASSSTDKNTEAFF
TRBJ2-2,.,.,TRBV18,TGTGCCAGCTCACTTAAGCAGAACACCGGGGAGCTGTTTTTT,CASSLKQNTGELFF
TRBJ1-2,.,.,TRBV9,TGTGCCAGCAGCCCCATAATAGGCCCTAGTAGCGGCTACACCTTC,CASSPIIGPSSGYTF
TRBJ2-1,.,.,TRBV7-3,TGTGCCAGCAGCTTAATGGCGGGAAGGATCGATGAGCAGTTCTTC,CASSLMAGRIDEQFF
TRBJ1-1,.,.,TRBV28,TGTGCCAGCAGTTTACCAGGAAGAAGGACTGAAGCTTTCTTT,CASSLPGRRTEAFF
TRBJ2-7,TRBD1,.,TRBV15,TGTGCCACCAGCAGAGTCCGGGACAGGGAGGGAGTCGAGCAGTACTTC,CATSRVRDREGVEQYF
TRBJ2-5,TRBD1,.,TRBV7-8,TGTGCCAGCAGTGGCCCGGACAGGGTTAGGGAGACCCAGTACTTC,CASSGPDRVRETQYF
TRBJ1-6,.,.,TRBV19,TGTGCCAGTAGCCCGCCGGGGAATTCACCCCTCCACTTT,CASSPPGNSPLHF
TRBJ2-2,TRBD1,.,TRBV7-2,TGTGCCAGCAGCTTAAACAGGGGCACCGGGGAGCTGTTTTTT,CASSLNRGTGELFF
TRBJ2-1,.,once,TRBV20-1,TGCAGCGCTAGGGACATGGATGAGCAGTTCTTC,CSARDMDEQFF
TRBJ2-7,TRBD2,.,TRBV6-6,TGTGCCACCTCGGGGGGATACGAGCAGTACTTC,CATSGGYEQYF
TRBJ2-7,.,.,TRBV7-8,TGTGCCAGCAGCTTAGGACAGAACTACGAGCAGTACTTC,CASSLGQNYEQYF
TRBJ2-3,.,.,TRBV25-1,TGTGCCAGCAGTGATGGAGGGGGCAGATACACAGATACGCAGTATTTT,CASSDGGGRYTDTQYF
TRBJ1-2,.,.,TRBV5-6,TGTGCCAGCAGCTTGGAGGAGTATGGCTACACCTTC,CASSLEEYGYTF
TRBJ2-5,.,.,TRBV9,TGTGCCAGCAGCTCCCCGTACCAAGAGACCCAGTACTTC,CASSSPYQETQYF
TRBJ2-2,TRBD1,.,TRBV15,TGTGCCACCAGCAACTCTTATCAATTTAGGACAGGTGGGACCGGGGAGCTGTTTTTT,CATSNSYQFRTGGTGELFF
TRBJ2-5,.,.,TRBV5-1,TGCGCCAGCAGCTTACGGGGAGAGACCCAGTACTTC,CASSLRGETQYF
TRBJ2-3,.,.,TRBV5-4,TGTGCCAGCAGCTTGGTTGCTTCGCAGGTCACAGATACGCAGTATTTT,CASSLVASQVTDTQYF
TRBJ2-5,.,.,TRBV5-6,TGTGCCAGCAGCTTGGACCGGGGTACATACCAAGAGACCCAGTACTTC,CASSLDRGTYQETQYF